This entry lists 24 T cell receptor beta chains sequenced from one sample in a study of blood T cell repertoires in COVID-19. Clones were read by immunoSEQ multiplex PCR, and TCRdb kept only the in-frame ones, dropping some. The table shows 150,000 to 200,000 clones, with 70% to 90% occurring only once. Material: peripheral blood. The receptors stem from a middle-aged man with active or convalescent COVID-19.

This chain links TRBV5-8 with TRBJ2-2; TRBD1 aligns across 8 bases. V lost 4 bases and J lost 1; bases outside the gene matches: 6. CDR3 length: 16 residues. Germline V gene data show CDR1 as SGHTS and CDR2 as YDEGEE. The CDR3 sequence is CASSLGTGWNTGELFF. CDR3 DNA sequence: TGTGCCAGCAGCCTAGGGACAGGCTGGAACACCGGGGAGCTGTTTTTT.

V is TRBV6-1 and J is TRBJ2-1; D is perhaps TRBD2 (6 bases). Germline CDR1 MNHNS, CDR2 SASEGT. The V end was cut by 2 bases, the J end by 6 bases, with 8 bases between. This CDR3 comprises 13 residues. CDR3 sequence reads: CASSELALNEQFF. The CDR3 region has the DNA TGTGCCAGCAGTGAACTAGCGCTCAATGAGCAGTTCTTC.

The J gene is TRBJ1-2, the V gene TRBV6-1; no reliable D call. There are 13 residues in the CDR3. The ends were cut back, 1 base at V and 4 bases at J, with 7 bases in the middle. The germline V gene has CDR1 MNHNS and CDR2 SASEGT. CDR3 in DNA: TGTGCCAGCAGTGAAGGGTCAGTCTATGGCTACACCTTC. Amino acid sequence: CASSEGSVYGYTF.

V is TRBV5-6 and J is TRBJ2-2; D is possibly TRBD2 (6 bases). V dropped 3 bases and J dropped 7 bases, with 13 bases sitting between them. The CDR3 consists of 14 residues. The V gene's germline CDR1 is SGHDT and CDR2 YYEEEE. The CDR3, as DNA: TGTGCCAGCAGCTCTAGCGCTAATCGCGGGGAGCTGTTTTTT. This encodes CASSSSANRGELFF.

CDR3 sequence: CASSEGGFTDTQYF. The CDR3 nucleotides are TGCGCCAGCAGTGAGGGCGGGTTCACAGATACGCAGTATTTT. This chain joins TRBV10-1 and TRBJ2-3, with D possibly TRBD2 on 5 matching bases. Per the germline V gene, CDR1 is WNHNN and CDR2 is SYGVQD (reference sequence). The CDR3 has 14 residues. Trimming cost V 2 bases and J 2 bases, with 8 bases left between them.

The sample holds one count of this clone. The chain employs TRBV28 and TRBJ2-2, with 7 bases fitting TRBD1. The germline gives CDR1 MDHEN, CDR2 SYDVKM. V shed 6 bases and J 2 bases; nucleotides not matched to a gene: 6. The CDR3 contains 15 residues. Here the CDR3 reads CASRRGTVNTGELFF. In nucleotides, the CDR3 is TGTGCCAGCAGAAGAGGGACAGTTAACACCGGGGAGCTGTTTTTT.

This clone was detected once. The chain has TRBV6-6 and TRBJ1-1; the D gene is possibly TRBD1 (5 bases). Per germline, CDR1 MNHNY and CDR2 SVGAGI (reference sequence). V was pared by 6 bases and J by 0 bases, with 17 bases between. The CDR3 covers 16 residues. CDR3 amino acids: CASRPPVGGMNTEAFF. The CDR3 nucleotides are TGTGCCAGCAGGCCCCCCGTGGGGGGAATGAACACTGAAGCTTTCTTT.

The CDR3 DNA reads TGTGCCAGCAGCCGACTCGGTCAGGGGCCTCAATCCTACGAGCAGTACTTC. Translation: CASSRLGQGPQSYEQYF. The chain employs TRBV6-6 and TRBJ2-7; TRBD1 is a possible D gene (6 bases). This CDR3 is built from 17 residues. The V end lost 6 bases, the J end lost 1 base, and 22 bases lay between the germline ends. The germline gives CDR1 MNHNY, CDR2 SVGAGI (reference sequence).

The chain combines TRBV2 with TRBJ1-5; D unresolved. Trimming took off 3 bases at V and 1 base at J, with 10 bases between the two ends. This CDR3 is built from 15 residues. Per the germline V gene, CDR1 is SNHLY and CDR2 is FYNNEI. The DNA of the CDR3 is TGTGCCAGCAGTGAGACAACCCACAGCAATCAGCCCCAGCATTTT. As protein: CASSETTHSNQPQHF.

This clone has only a few counts. The genes are TRBV7-6 and TRBJ1-6; D possibly corresponds to TRBD1 (6 bases). V shed 1 base and J shed 9 bases, with 16 bases lying between them. This CDR3 is 16 amino acids long. Germline-derived CDR1 and CDR2 are SGHVS and FNYEAQ. CDR3 sequence reads: CASSLVVRGRGSPLHF. CDR3 coding DNA: TGTGCCAGCAGCTTAGTGGTGCGGGGGCGCGGTTCACCCCTCCACTTT.

The rearrangement joins TRBV7-3 to TRBJ2-3, with 8 positions matching TRBD1. The CDR3 is made up of 16 amino acids. Germline loops: CDR1 SGHTA, CDR2 FQGTGA. Trimming at V came to 5 bases and at J to 5 bases, leaving 12 bases not matched to a gene. CDR3 DNA: TGTGCCAGCAGCCCGCTGAACGGACAGGGTAAAGATACGCAGTATTTT. Its translation is CASSPLNGQGKDTQYF.

The chain has TRBV7-8 and TRBJ1-5; the match to TRBD1 covers 10 bases. This CDR3 has 16 amino acids. V gave up 9 bases and J gave up 4 bases; unmatched junction bases: 12. The germline V gene encodes CDR1 SGHVS and CDR2 FQNEAQ. Here the CDR3 DNA reads TGTGCCAGTAGCCGGGACAGGGGATTTCGAAATCAGCCCCAGCATTTT. Translating it yields CASSRDRGFRNQPQHF.

As DNA, the CDR3 is TGTGCCAGCAGCTTCGGACAGGGAGGGATGGAGCAGTACTTC. It codes for CASSFGQGGMEQYF. The chain employs TRBV11-2 and TRBJ2-7; D perhaps matches TRBD1 (8 bases). Germline loops: CDR1 SGHAT, CDR2 FQNNGV. V was clipped by 3 bases and J by 7 bases, with 16 bases between them. This CDR3 is built from 14 residues.

The genes are TRBV9 and TRBJ2-1; 8 bases agree with TRBD1. Germline CDR1 SGDLS, CDR2 YYNGEE. This CDR3 has 15 residues. J gave up 3 bases and V 0 bases, and 2 bases lay outside the gene matches. This chain's CDR3 is CASSVAGQGYNEQFF. The DNA for the CDR3 is TGTGCCAGCAGCGTAGCCGGACAGGGCTACAATGAGCAGTTCTTC.

This clone was recorded only once. The CDR3 is CATSTTSNTEAFF. Written as DNA, the CDR3 is TGTGCCACCTCCACGACTTCTAACACTGAAGCTTTCTTT. This chain connects TRBV6-6 to TRBJ1-1; D unclear. Per germline, CDR1 MNHNY and CDR2 SVGAGI (reference sequence). The CDR3 has 13 amino acids. Trimming stripped 10 bases from V and 2 bases from J, with 14 bases between.

The chain links TRBV10-3 to TRBJ1-2; 10 bases match TRBD1. Germline-derived CDR1 and CDR2 are ENHRY and SYGVKD. V was pared by 7 bases and J by 6 bases, with 11 bases of the junction left unmatched. The CDR3 runs 15 residues. CDR3 sequence (DNA): TGTGCCATCATCAAAGACAGGGGGCAGGAGGATGGCTACACCTTC. Amino acid sequence: CAIIKDRGQEDGYTF.

The chain combines TRBV4-3 with TRBJ1-2; TRBD1 agrees at 8 bases. Germline V gene sequence: CDR1 LGHNA, CDR2 YSLEER. The CDR3 has 18 residues. Losses at the gene ends were 4 bases for V and 4 bases for J; bases not matched to a gene: 17. In DNA form, the CDR3 reads TGCGCCAGCAGCCCAAGAGGGGCCGTGACAGGGGCTGCCTATGGCTACACCTTC. This gives the protein CASSPRGAVTGAAYGYTF.

The rearrangement uses TRBV6-5 and TRBJ1-5, with TRBD1 matching over 11 bases. Germline V gene lookup returns CDR1 MNHEY and CDR2 SVGAGI. V lost 5 bases and J lost 6; bases outside the gene matches: 3. CDR3 size: 14 residues. This CDR3 is CASSRGTGGQPQHF. The CDR3 DNA is TGTGCCAGCAGTCGGGGGACAGGGGGTCAGCCCCAGCATTTT.

This chain uses TRBV2 with TRBJ1-3; D is undetermined. CDR3 length equals 13 residues. Trimming stripped 4 bases from V and 4 bases from J, with 8 bases between. Germline CDR1 SNHLY, CDR2 FYNNEI. The CDR3: CASSGQRGNTIYF. DNA of the CDR3: TGTGCCAGCAGTGGTCAGCGGGGAAACACCATATATTTT.

The V call is TRBV24-1, the J call TRBJ1-5; perhaps TRBD1 as D (6 bases). Trimming removed 3 bases at V and 2 bases at J, with 22 bases between. CDR3 length: 19 residues. Germline lookup yields CDR1 KGHDR and CDR2 SFDVKD. Here the CDR3 DNA reads TGTGCCACCAGTGATGCGGAAAATGCACAGGGTACGGGCAATCAGCCCCAGCATTTT. It is translated as CATSDAENAQGTGNQPQHF.

The chain links TRBV30 to TRBJ2-5, with a tentative D call TRBD1 (5 bases). The CDR3 length is 11 residues. The V gene lost 7 bases and the J gene lost 5 bases, with 11 bases spanning the gap. Germline CDR1 reads GTSNPN; CDR2 reads SVGIG (reference sequence). CDR3 sequence: CASGPRETQYF. The CDR3 coding sequence is TGTGCCTCAGGGCCACGGGAGACCCAGTACTTC.

The chain has TRBV11-2 and TRBJ2-7, with TRBD2 identical over 9 bases. The CDR3 is made up of 14 amino acids. Germline CDR1 is SGHAT and CDR2 is FQNNGV. V shed 4 bases and J 5 bases; nucleotides not matched to a gene: 6. CDR3 DNA sequence: TGTGCCAGCAGCTCAAGGCGGGGGGGCAACGAGCAGTACTTC. It yields the protein CASSSRRGGNEQYF.

Notes on this clone: This sample also contains other DNA sequences that code for the same CDR3. The rearrangement joins TRBV6-5 to TRBJ1-5; 8 nucleotides line up with TRBD1. The CDR3 totals 14 residues. Germline loops: CDR1 MNHEY, CDR2 SVGAGI. Trimming took 6 bases from V and 5 from J; bases not matched to a gene: 6. Here the CDR3 reads CASSRGQGDQPQHF. CDR3 sequence (DNA): TGTGCCAGCAGCCGCGGACAGGGCGATCAGCCCCAGCATTTT.

This clone appeared once. The J gene is TRBJ1-4, the V gene TRBV19; possible D gene TRBD1, 5 bases. This CDR3 spans 16 amino acids. Per the germline V gene, CDR1 is LNHDA and CDR2 is SQIVND (reference sequence). The V end lost 2 bases, the J end lost 5 bases, and 15 bases lay between the germline ends. The DNA for the CDR3 is TGTGCCAGTAGTATATCCCCGGGGGGTTCCAATGAAAAACTGTTTTTT. This codes for CASSISPGGSNEKLFF.